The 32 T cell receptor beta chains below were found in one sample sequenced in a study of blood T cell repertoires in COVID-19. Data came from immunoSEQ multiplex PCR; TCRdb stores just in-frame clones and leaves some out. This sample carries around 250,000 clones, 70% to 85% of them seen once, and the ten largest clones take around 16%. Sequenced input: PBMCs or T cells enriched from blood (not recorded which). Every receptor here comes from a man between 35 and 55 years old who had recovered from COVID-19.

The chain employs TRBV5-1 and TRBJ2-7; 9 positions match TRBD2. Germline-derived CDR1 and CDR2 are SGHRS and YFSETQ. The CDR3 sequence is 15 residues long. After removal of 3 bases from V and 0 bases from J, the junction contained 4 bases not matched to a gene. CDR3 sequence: CASSWSGGSSYEQYF. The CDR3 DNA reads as TGCGCCAGCAGCTGGAGCGGGGGGAGCTCCTACGAGCAGTACTTC.

This CDR3 is CASSPRTSGHNEQFF. CDR3 bases: TGTGCCAGTAGTCCGAGGACTAGCGGGCACAATGAGCAGTTCTTC. The chain joins TRBV19 to TRBJ2-1, with 11 positions matching TRBD2. The CDR3 is made up of 15 amino acids. Germline-derived CDR1 and CDR2 are LNHDA and SQIVND (reference sequence). V lost 5 bases to trimming and J lost 5 bases; unmatched junction nucleotides: 5. Based on the CDR3 plus reference TRBV19 and TRBJ2-1, the full variable domain is DGGITQSPKYLFRKEGQNVTLSCEQNLNHDAMYWYRQDPGQGLRLIYYSQIVNDFQKGDIAEGYSVSREKKESFPLTVTSAQKNPTAFYLCASSPRTSGHNEQFFGPGTRLTVL.

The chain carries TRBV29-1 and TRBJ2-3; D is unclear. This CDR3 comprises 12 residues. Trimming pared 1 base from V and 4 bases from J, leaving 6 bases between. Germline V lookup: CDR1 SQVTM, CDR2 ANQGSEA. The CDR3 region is CSVEGPSDTQYF. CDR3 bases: TGCAGCGTTGAAGGGCCCTCAGATACGCAGTATTTT.

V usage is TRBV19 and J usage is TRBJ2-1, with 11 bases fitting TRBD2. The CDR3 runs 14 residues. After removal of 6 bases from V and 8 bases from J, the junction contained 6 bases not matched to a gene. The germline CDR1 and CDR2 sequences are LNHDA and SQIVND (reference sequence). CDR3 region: CASRVAGGYYEQFF. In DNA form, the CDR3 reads TGTGCCAGTAGAGTAGCGGGAGGGTACTATGAGCAGTTCTTC. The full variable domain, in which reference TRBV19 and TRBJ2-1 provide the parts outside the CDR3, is DGGITQSPKYLFRKEGQNVTLSCEQNLNHDAMYWYRQDPGQGLRLIYYSQIVNDFQKGDIAEGYSVSREKKESFPLTVTSAQKNPTAFYLCASRVAGGYYEQFFGPGTRLTVL.

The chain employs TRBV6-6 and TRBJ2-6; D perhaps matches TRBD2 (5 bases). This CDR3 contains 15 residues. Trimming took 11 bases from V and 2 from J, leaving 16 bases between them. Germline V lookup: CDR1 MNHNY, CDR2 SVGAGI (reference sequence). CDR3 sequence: CAAQEGDPGANVLTF. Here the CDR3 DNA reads TGTGCCGCCCAAGAGGGAGATCCTGGGGCCAACGTCCTGACTTTC.

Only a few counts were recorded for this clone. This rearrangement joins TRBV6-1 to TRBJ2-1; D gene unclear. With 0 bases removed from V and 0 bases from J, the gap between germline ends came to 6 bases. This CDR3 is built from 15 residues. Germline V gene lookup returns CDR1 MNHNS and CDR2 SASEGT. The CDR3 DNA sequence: TGTGCCAGCAGTGAAGCGGCCCGCTCCTACAATGAGCAGTTCTTC. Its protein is CASSEAARSYNEQFF.

The CDR3 bases are TGTGCCAGCAGTTACTCGGGGGGTCCCTCACCCCTCCACTTT. Its protein is CASSYSGGPSPLHF. The V and J genes are TRBV6-5 and TRBJ1-6; a possible D gene is TRBD1 (5 bases). Between the trimmed V and J ends, which lost 0 bases and 10 bases, there was a span of 10 bases. The CDR3 has 14 amino acids. Germline CDR1 is MNHEY and CDR2 is SVGAGI.

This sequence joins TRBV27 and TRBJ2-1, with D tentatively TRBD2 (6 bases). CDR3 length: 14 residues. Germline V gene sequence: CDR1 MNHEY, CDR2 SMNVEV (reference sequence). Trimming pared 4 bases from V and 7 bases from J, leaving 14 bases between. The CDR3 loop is CASSWTGVANEQFF. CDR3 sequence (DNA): TGTGCCAGCAGTTGGACGGGAGTTGCAAATGAGCAGTTCTTC.

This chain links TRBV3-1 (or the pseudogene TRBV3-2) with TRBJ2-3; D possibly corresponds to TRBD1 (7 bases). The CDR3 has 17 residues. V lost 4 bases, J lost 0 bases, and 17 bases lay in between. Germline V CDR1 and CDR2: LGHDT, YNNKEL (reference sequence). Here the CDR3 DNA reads TGTGCCAGCAGCCGCCAGGGGGGTTCCGCTAGCACAGATACGCAGTATTTT. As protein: CASSRQGGSASTDTQYF.

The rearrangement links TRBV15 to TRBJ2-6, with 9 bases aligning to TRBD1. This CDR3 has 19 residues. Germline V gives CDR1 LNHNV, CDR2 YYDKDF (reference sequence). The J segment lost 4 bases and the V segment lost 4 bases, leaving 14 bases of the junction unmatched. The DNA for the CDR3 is TGTGCCACCAGCACCACCCAACCGGGACAGGGAATCGGGGCCAACGTCCTGACTTTC. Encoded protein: CATSTTQPGQGIGANVLTF. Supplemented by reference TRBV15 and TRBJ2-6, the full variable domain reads DAMVIQNPRYQVTQFGKPVTLSCSQTLNHNVMYWYQQKSSQAPKLLFHYYDKDFNNEADTPDNFQSRRPNTSFCFLDIRSPGLGDTAMYLCATSTTQPGQGIGANVLTFGAGSRLTVL.

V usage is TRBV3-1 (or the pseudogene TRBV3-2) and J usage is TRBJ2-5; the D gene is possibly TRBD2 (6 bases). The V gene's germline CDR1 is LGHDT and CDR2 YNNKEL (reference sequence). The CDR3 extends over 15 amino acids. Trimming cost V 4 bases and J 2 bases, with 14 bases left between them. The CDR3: CASSPRPGGQETQYF. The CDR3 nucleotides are TGTGCCAGCAGCCCAAGACCCGGGGGACAAGAGACCCAGTACTTC.

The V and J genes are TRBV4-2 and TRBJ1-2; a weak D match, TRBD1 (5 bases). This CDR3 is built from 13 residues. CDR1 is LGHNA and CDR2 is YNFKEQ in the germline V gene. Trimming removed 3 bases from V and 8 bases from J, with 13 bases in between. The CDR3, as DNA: TGTGCCAGCAGCCAGGGGGGGTTGGGAGGCTACACCTTC. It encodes CASSQGGLGGYTF.

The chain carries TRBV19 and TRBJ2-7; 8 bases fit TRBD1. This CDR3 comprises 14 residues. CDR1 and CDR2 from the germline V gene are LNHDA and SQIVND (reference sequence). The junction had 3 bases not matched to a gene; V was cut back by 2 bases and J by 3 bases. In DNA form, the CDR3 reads TGTGCCAGTAGTATACAGGGGGCCGACTACGAGCAGTACTTC. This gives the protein CASSIQGADYEQYF.

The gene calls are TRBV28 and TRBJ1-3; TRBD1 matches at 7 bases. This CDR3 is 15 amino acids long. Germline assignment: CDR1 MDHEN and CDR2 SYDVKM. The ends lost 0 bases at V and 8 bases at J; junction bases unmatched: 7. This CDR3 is CASSLWAGGGHTIYF. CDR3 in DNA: TGTGCCAGCAGTTTATGGGCAGGGGGAGGTCACACCATATATTTT.

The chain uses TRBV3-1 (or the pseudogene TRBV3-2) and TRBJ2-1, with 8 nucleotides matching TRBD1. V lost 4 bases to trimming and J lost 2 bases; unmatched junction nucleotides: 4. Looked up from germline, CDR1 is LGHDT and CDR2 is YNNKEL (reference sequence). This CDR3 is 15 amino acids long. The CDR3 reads CASSRRQGTYNEQFF. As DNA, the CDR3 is TGTGCCAGCAGCCGCCGACAGGGGACCTACAATGAGCAGTTCTTC.

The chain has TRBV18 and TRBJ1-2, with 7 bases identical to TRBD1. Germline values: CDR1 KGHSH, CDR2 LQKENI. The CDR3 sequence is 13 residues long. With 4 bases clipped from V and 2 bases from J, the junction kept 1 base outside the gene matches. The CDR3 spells CASSQDRNYGYTF. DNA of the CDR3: TGTGCCAGCTCACAGGACAGGAACTATGGCTACACCTTC.

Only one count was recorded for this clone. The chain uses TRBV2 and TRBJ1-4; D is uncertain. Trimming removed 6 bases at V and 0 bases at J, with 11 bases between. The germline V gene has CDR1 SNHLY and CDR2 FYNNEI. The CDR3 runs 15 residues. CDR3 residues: CASSLEETTNEKLFF. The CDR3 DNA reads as TGTGCCAGCAGCTTAGAGGAAACAACTAATGAAAAACTGTTTTTT.

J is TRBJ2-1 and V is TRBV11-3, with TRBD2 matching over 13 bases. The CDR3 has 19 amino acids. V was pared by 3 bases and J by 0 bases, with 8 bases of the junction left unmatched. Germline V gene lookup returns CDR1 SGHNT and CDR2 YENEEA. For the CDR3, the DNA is TGTGCCAGCAGCTTCGGGAGAAGACTAGCGGGGGGCTCCTACAATGAGCAGTTCTTC. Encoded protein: CASSFGRRLAGGSYNEQFF.

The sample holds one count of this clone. CDR3 loop: CASSPGKGAGGYTF. The CDR3 nucleotides are TGTGCCAGCAGCCCCGGTAAGGGGGCAGGAGGCTACACCTTC. The chain combines TRBV7-2 with TRBJ1-2; TRBD1 aligns across 7 bases. Looked up from germline, CDR1 is SGHTA and CDR2 is FQGNSA. The CDR3 runs to 14 residues. Germline trimming cut 5 bases from V and 8 bases from J; bases unmatched to any gene: 11.

CDR3 DNA sequence: TGTGCCAGCAGCCCCCGACAGTCTAACTATGGCTACACCTTC. Its protein product is CASSPRQSNYGYTF. The rearrangement links TRBV7-2 to TRBJ1-2; the D gene is possibly TRBD1 (5 bases). Trimming stripped 5 bases from V and 0 bases from J, with 10 bases between. The CDR3 spans 14 residues. The germline gives CDR1 SGHTA, CDR2 FQGNSA.

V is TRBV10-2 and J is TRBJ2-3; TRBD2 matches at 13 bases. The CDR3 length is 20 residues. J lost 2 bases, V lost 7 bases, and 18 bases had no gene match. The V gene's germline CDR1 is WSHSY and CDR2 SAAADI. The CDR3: CASIPPPGLAGEGFTDTQYF. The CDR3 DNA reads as TGCGCCAGCATTCCCCCCCCCGGACTAGCGGGAGAGGGATTCACAGATACGCAGTATTTT.

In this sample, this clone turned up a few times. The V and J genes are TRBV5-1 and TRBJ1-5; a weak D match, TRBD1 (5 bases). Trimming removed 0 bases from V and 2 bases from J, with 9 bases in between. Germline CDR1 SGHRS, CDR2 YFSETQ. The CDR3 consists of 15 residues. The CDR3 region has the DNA TGCGCCAGCAGCTTGGATGAAGGGGGCAATCAGCCCCAGCATTTT. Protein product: CASSLDEGGNQPQHF.

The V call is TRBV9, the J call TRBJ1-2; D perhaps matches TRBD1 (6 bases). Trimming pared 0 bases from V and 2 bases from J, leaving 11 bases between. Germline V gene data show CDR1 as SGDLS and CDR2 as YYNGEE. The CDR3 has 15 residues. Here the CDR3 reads CASSVDQGPNYGYTF. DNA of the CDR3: TGTGCCAGCAGCGTAGACCAGGGGCCGAACTATGGCTACACCTTC.

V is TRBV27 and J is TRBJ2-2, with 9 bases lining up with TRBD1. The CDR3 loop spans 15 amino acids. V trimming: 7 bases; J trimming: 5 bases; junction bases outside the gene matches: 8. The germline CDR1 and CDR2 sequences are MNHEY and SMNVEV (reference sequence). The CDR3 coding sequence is TGTGCCAGCATCCCGGGACAGGGTCGGACCGGGGAGCTGTTTTTT. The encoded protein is CASIPGQGRTGELFF.

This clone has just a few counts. The CDR3 loop reads CASSPPPDLRGGETQYF. The CDR3, as DNA: TGTGCCAGCAGCCCCCCCCCAGACCTTCGCGGGGGGGAGACCCAGTACTTC. This chain connects TRBV5-6 to TRBJ2-5; 8 bases line up with TRBD2. The CDR3 spans 17 residues. The V and J ends lost 4 bases and 5 bases, in that order; junction bases with no gene match: 16. Per the germline V gene, CDR1 is SGHDT and CDR2 is YYEEEE.

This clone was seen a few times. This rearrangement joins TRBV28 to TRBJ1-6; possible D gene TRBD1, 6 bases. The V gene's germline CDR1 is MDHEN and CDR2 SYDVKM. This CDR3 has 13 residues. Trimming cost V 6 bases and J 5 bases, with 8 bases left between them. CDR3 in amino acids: CASSQGNNSPLHF. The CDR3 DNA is TGTGCCAGCAGCCAGGGGAATAATTCACCCCTCCACTTT.

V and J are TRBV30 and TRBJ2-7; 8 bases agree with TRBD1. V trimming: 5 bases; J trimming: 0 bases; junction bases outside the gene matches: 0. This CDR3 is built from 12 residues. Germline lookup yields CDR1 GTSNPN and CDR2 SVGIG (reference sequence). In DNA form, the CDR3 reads TGTGCCTGGGGACAGGGCTCCTACGAGCAGTACTTC. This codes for CAWGQGSYEQYF.

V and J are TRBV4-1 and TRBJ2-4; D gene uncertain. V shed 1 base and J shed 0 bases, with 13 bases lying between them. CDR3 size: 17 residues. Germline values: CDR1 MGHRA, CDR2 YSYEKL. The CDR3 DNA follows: TGCGCCAGCAGCCAAGCCACCTGGCCGCTAGCCAAAAACATTCAGTACTTC. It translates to CASSQATWPLAKNIQYF.

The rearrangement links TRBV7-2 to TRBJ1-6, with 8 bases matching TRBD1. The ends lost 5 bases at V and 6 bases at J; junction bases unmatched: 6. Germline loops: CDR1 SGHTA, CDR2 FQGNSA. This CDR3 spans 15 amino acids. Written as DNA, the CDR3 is TGTGCCAGCAGCACCTTACAGGGGGGTAATTCACCCCTCCACTTT. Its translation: CASSTLQGGNSPLHF.

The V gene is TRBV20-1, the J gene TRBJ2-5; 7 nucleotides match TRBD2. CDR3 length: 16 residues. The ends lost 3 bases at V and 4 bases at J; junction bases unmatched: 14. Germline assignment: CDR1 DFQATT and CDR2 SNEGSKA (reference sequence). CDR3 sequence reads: CSASPVSGGSRETQYF. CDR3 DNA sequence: TGCAGTGCTAGTCCGGTCTCTGGCGGGAGCCGAGAGACCCAGTACTTC.

DNA of the CDR3: TGTGCCAGCAGGCCCACAGGGATCAGCAATCAGCCCCAGCATTTT. Translating it yields CASRPTGISNQPQHF. The rearrangement uses TRBV6-5 and TRBJ1-5, with D perhaps TRBD1 (6 bases). Trimming stripped 6 bases from V and 1 base from J, with 13 bases between. The germline V gene has CDR1 MNHEY and CDR2 SVGAGI. CDR3 length: 15 amino acids.

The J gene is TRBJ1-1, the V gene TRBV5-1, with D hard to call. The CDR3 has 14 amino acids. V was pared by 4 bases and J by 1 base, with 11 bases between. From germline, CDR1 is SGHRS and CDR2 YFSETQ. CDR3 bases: TGCGCCAGCAGCATCGCGGGAGGGAACACTGAAGCTTTCTTT. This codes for CASSIAGGNTEAFF.